This T cell receptor beta chain was captured in a study of PD-L1 blockade in urothelial cancer. TCRdb's table, derived via immunoSEQ multiplex PCR, lists solely in-frame clones and lacks some. The data contain tens of thousands of clones, approximately 86% of them singletons. As to time point: pretreatment peripheral blood. Locally advanced or metastatic urothelial carcinoma affected the patients. The receptor was derived from a man in his 60s with urothelial cancer. Sequencing was performed on PBMCs, taken around atezolizumab (anti-PD-L1) treatment.

CDR3 sequence: CASSLTGTIGETQYF. For the CDR3, the DNA is TGTGCCAGCAGCCTCACCGGGACAATTGGGGAGACCCAGTACTTC. V gene TRBV11-3 combines with J gene TRBJ2-5; tentatively, D is TRBD1 (6 bases). The germline CDR1 and CDR2 sequences are SGHNT and YENEEA. The CDR3 loop spans 15 amino acids. The ends were cut back, 5 bases at V and 5 bases at J, with 18 bases in the middle.